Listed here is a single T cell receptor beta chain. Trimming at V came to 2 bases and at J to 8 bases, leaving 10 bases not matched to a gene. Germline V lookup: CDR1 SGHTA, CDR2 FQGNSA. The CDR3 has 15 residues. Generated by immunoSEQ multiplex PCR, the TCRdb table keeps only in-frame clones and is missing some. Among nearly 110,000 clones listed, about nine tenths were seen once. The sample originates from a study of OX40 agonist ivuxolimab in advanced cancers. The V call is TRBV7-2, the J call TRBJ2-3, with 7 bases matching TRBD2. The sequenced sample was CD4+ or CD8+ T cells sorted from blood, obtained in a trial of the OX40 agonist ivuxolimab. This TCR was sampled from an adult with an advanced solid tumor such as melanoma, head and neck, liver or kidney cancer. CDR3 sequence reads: CASSLTPGGSGTQYF. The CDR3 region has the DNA TGTGCCAGCAGCTTAACACCGGGGGGATCTGGTACGCAGTATTTT.